This TCR beta chain comes out of a study of T cells in Graves' hyperthyroidism and ophthalmopathy. Diagnostic assessment was based on clinical symptoms, serum thyroxine and TRAb, thyroid ultrasound and orbital computed tomography. Using RNA transcripts as the source, TCR beta CDR3 regions were amplified. TCR CDR3 underwent first-round RT-PCR with the HTBI primer set. TCRdb passed the multiplex PCR reads through MiXCR, listing each CDR3 protein once. The data contain around 60,000 distinct CDR3 sequences, around half of them seen just once; the ten biggest clones take up 12%. This CDR3 is built from 12 residues. In germline, CDR1 is SGDLS, CDR2 YYNGEE. The V gene end was trimmed by 3 bases and the J gene end by 8 bases; junction bases not matched to a gene: 3. This clonotype turned up a few times.

The source material was blood. This chain links TRBV9 with TRBJ1-2; 8 bases agree with TRBD1. This clonotype was sampled from a young woman with Graves' ophthalmopathy. CDR3 in amino acids: CASSGTGCGYTF. The CDR3 DNA is TGTGCCAGCAGCGGGACAGGGTGCGGCTACACCTTC.